This TCR beta chain was identified in a study of T cells expressing NK-cell markers (dated by TCRdb to 2020 to 2021). In the study overall: Three sorted T-cell subsets (CD3+CD56+NKG2C+, CD3+CD56+NKG2C- and CD3+CD56-NKG2C+) from fewer than 10 donors had their TCR beta-chain repertoires profiled. Of the eight sequenced donors, seven were found to be HCMV-seropositive and one was found to be HCMV-seronegative. The libraries were sequenced on Illumina HiSeq 2000/2500, MiSeq or NextSeq, producing 2 x 150 bp reads. All eight donors whose samples were sequenced were randomly selected healthy volunteers, three of them men and five women.

TCRdb records Illumina HiSeq 2000 as the sequencer. The TCR beta cDNA libraries were made using 5'RACE template switching, a step that added both a universal primer site and unique molecular identifiers. cDNA synthesis was primed from the TCR beta constant segment, followed by two successive PCR amplification steps. The study's processing was this. MIGEC handled demultiplexing of the reads and grouping by UMI, while MiTCR was used to assemble and quantify clonotypes. To exclude erroneous sequences, only TCR cDNA sequences supported by at least two reads were retained. The tcR package was used for downstream repertoire analysis, and clonotypes were matched between fractions using CDR3 nucleotide sequence together with V segment. VDJmatch was used to annotate antigen specificity against VDJdb, with one amino acid substitution allowed in CDR3. Once TCRdb had reprocessed the reads, it stored one entry per CDR3 protein sequence and supplied no DNA. The V and J calls and clone size are TCRdb's, not the authors'. The sample's own table lists about 380,000 distinct CDR3 sequences. The top ten hold roughly 5.2% of the sample.

General conclusions and limits of the study: It remained unclear whether the expanded NKG2C-expressing T cell clones were specific for HCMV antigens. For several donors, the dominant CD3+CD56+NKG2C+ clonotypes were among the top 10 CD8+ clonotypes and accounted for roughly 1.0-7.5% of CD8+ T cells. Those dominant clonotypes were again the most abundant among CD3+CD56-NKG2C+ cells in four donors, at about 25-60.1%.

A note on this clonotype: There is no known antigen for this receptor.

To determine HCMV serostatus, a commercial ELISA kit was used to detect HCMV-specific IgG in serum. Ficoll density gradient centrifugation was used to isolate peripheral blood mononuclear cells from blood. The sequence was collected from a man aged 18-75 years in good health. What was sequenced was blood T cells: a sorted CD56 or NKG2C T cell subset, CD4+ or CD8+ T cells, or bulk PBMC T cells (not recorded which).

CDR3 protein: CASSSPGENTEAFF. The sequence joins TRBV28 to TRBJ1-1. The CDR3, from cysteine to phenylalanine, totals 14 residues. No DNA has been recorded. CDR1 MDHEN and CDR2 SYDVKM were looked up in the germline V gene.